This TCR beta chain was documented in a study of T cell repertoires in cytomegalovirus infection. Across the study: Matching HLA type and CMV infection were both indicated by public TCR beta signatures.

Each CDR3 protein gets one entry after TCRdb re-called the reads with MiXCR. The data show about 770,000 distinct CDR3 sequences, under 35% seen once. Comment on this clonotype: Its specificity is unknown. The DNA is left out, because the CDR3 cannot be placed on it with certainty; the CDR3 is given as TCRdb lists it.

Germline V lookup: CDR1 DFQATT, CDR2 SNEGSKA (reference sequence). The CDR3 extends over 13 residues, inclusive of both ends. Whole-study findings and limits: The ex vivo response showed dominance by HLA-C-restricted CMV-specific TCR beta clonotypes. Cumulative frequency (of public TCR beta family members) identified carriers of CMV plus the relevant HLA.

The TCR sequence derives from a human donor in good health (CMV status not recorded). Some clones in this sample may be carry-over from other donors' samples. The source material was cultured CD8+ T cells from PBMCs, sampled from culture after CMV antigen stimulation. This chain links TRBV20-1 with TRBJ2-3; TRBD2, the D gene given by the table, was not confirmed from the DNA. CDR3 sequence reads: CRPTSFLADTQYF.